Shown below are 3 T cell receptor beta chains from a single sample sequenced in a study of shared clonotypes between healthy human individuals. Sequencing used immunoSEQ multiplex PCR; TCRdb keeps in-frame clones, though not all of them. The sample shows more than 450,000 clones, around 74% of them seen only once. The sample comprised PBMCs. These receptors were taken from a middle-aged woman in good health. Some clones in this sample may be carry-over from other donors' samples.

The chain has TRBV7-2 and TRBJ2-1, with D unclear. Germline V gene data show CDR1 as SGHTA and CDR2 as FQGNSA. The CDR3 loop spans 13 amino acids. V lost 0 bases, J lost 7 bases, and 7 bases lay in between. The CDR3 DNA sequence: TGTGCCAGCAGCTTAGCGTTGTTAAATGAGCAGTTCTTC. It encodes CASSLALLNEQFF.

This rearrangement joins TRBV6-6 to TRBJ2-5, with 8 bases identical to TRBD1. Germline assignment: CDR1 MNHNY and CDR2 SVGAGI (reference sequence). Germline trimming cut 10 bases from V and 5 bases from J; bases unmatched to any gene: 9. The CDR3 sequence is 13 residues long. The CDR3 sequence is CATQTGGRETQYF. The CDR3, as DNA: TGTGCCACGCAAACAGGGGGGAGGGAGACCCAGTACTTC.

The CDR3 DNA reads TGCGCCAGCAGCAAAGAACCGGGACAGGGGATCAACGAGCAGTACTTC. Protein product: CASSKEPGQGINEQYF. The gene calls are TRBV5-1 and TRBJ2-7; TRBD1 agrees at 10 bases. V trimming: 4 bases; J trimming: 5 bases; junction bases outside the gene matches: 12. Germline V lookup: CDR1 SGHRS, CDR2 YFSETQ. The CDR3 totals 16 residues.